This T cell receptor (beta chain) was sequenced in a study of T cell responses to AZD1222 COVID-19 vaccine. Study findings and constraints: Only a handful of individuals given AZD1222 were seropositive at baseline. It should be noted that donors were predominantly white British and more often female, and clonal diversity was possibly underestimated.

CDR3 length equals 12 residues. The ends were cut back, 2 bases at V and 6 bases at J, with 8 bases in the middle. Germline lookup yields CDR1 LGHDT and CDR2 YNNKEL (reference sequence). TCRdb keeps only in-frame clones here, not all; method: immunoSEQ multiplex PCR. The profile covers approximately 200,000 clones, with approximately 93% appearing a single time and under 4% taken by the ten largest. Details on this clone: The antigen is not known.

This receptor was identified in an adult who received the AZD1222 COVID-19 vaccine. The sequenced sample was peripheral blood, obtained 28 days after the second AZD1222 dose. This rearrangement joins TRBV3-1 (or the pseudogene TRBV3-2) to TRBJ2-7; D is perhaps TRBD1 (5 bases). CDR3 bases: TGTGCCAGCAGCCAAAGGGGCGGCGAGCAGTACTTC. Translated, it gives CASSQRGGEQYF.